The T cell receptor beta chain under discussion was sequenced for a study of blood T cells in healthy people across ages. Study-wide results and caveats: Older age coincided with a roughly linear decline in TCR beta diversity per million T cells. There were more naive CD4+ cells and higher diversity in long-lived donors than in aged donors.

To note about this clonotype: Its cognate antigen is unknown.

Sample-barcoded 5' priming and a J-beta primer mix drove a second PCR of roughly 7 to 11 cycles. TCRdb passed the 5' RACE reads through MiXCR, listing each CDR3 protein once. The table includes approximately 800,000 distinct CDR3 sequences, 55% to 65% detected once. Germline assignment: CDR1 LGHNA and CDR2 YSLEER. The junction had 4 bases not matched to a gene; V was cut back by 1 base and J by 0 bases. The CDR3 runs to 17 residues. The chain joins TRBV4-3 to TRBJ2-4; 9 bases match TRBD2. The source of this sequence is a man aged 25-45 years in good health. The sample was blood. Written as DNA, the CDR3 is TGCGCCAGCAGCCAAGGCCTAGCGGGGACAGCCAAAAACATTCAGTACTTC. It translates to CASSQGLAGTAKNIQYF.